The rows below give T cell receptor beta chains drawn from one sample of a study of shared clonotypes between healthy human individuals. Using immunoSEQ multiplex PCR, the repertoire was profiled, and TCRdb retains in-frame clones only, with some absent. Of under 600,000 clones listed, 95% to 98% are singletons. Sample: naive CD8+ T cells sorted from blood. Receptor source: a man aged 25 to 40 in good health. Both conserved end residues are part of each CDR3. D genes are given only for firm matches. Size values are once, few and many counts, or a class for expanded clones, and some rows have none.

abundance	d_gene	v_gene	j_gene	CDR3nt	CDR3aa
-	-	TRBV12-5	TRBJ1-1	TGTGCTAGTGGTTTGGTAAGGAGGGAGGGCTCGAGTACTGAAGCTTTCTTT	CASGLVRREGSSTEAFF
once	-	TRBV9	TRBJ2-3	TGTGCCAGCAGCGAGGACTATATGGCGCAGTATTTT	CASSEDYMAQYF
-	-	TRBV29-1	TRBJ2-1	TGCAGCGTTGTAAAGAGTACGGTTAATGAGCAGTTCTTC	CSVVKSTVNEQFF
-	TRBD1	TRBV5-1	TRBJ2-3	TGCGCCAGCAGCTTGGCTGGCCCAGGGGGCCAAGATACGCAGTATTTT	CASSLAGPGGQDTQYF
-	TRBD1	TRBV15	TRBJ1-5	TGTGCCACCAGCAGAGACGACAGGGGACATCAGCCCCAGCATTTT	CATSRDDRGHQPQHF
-	TRBD2	TRBV13	TRBJ2-1	TGTGCCAGCAGCTCGGGACTAGCTGGCAATGAGCAGTTCTTC	CASSSGLAGNEQFF
-	TRBD1	TRBV5-1	TRBJ2-7	TGCGCCAGCAGCTTGCGACAGGGCAACTACGAGCAGTACTTC	CASSLRQGNYEQYF
-	-	TRBV27	TRBJ2-3	TGTGCCAGCAGGACTTCAGATACGCAGTATTTT	CASRTSDTQYF
-	TRBD1	TRBV6-1	TRBJ1-2	TGTGCCAGCAGTGAACCCGGGACAGGGGGTGGCTACACCTTC	CASSEPGTGGGYTF
-	TRBD2	TRBV7-7	TRBJ2-1	TGTGCCAGCAGCCCAGAGCCTGGACTAGCGGGAGTTGAGCAGTTCTTC	CASSPEPGLAGVEQFF
-	-	TRBV19	TRBJ2-3	TGTGCCAGTAGTCGGTTAGCGTACACAGATACGCAGTATTTT	CASSRLAYTDTQYF
-	-	TRBV7-3	TRBJ2-7	TGTGCCAGCAGCCCCCTTGGCACTGGTTTGGACGAGCAGTACTTC	CASSPLGTGLDEQYF
once	TRBD1	TRBV7-8	TRBJ1-1	TGTGCCAGCGCGGGACAGGGGGCGAGCACTGAAGCTTTCTTT	CASAGQGASTEAFF